Listed below are T cell receptor beta chains from one sample, sequenced in a study of blood T cells in healthy people across ages. MiXCR, applied by TCRdb to the 5' RACE reads, yields one record per CDR3 protein. Among about 1.8 million distinct CDR3 sequences listed, 49% were seen once. Sample: blood. The receptors stem from a woman aged 40 to 49 in good health. CDR3s include the opening cysteine and the closing phenylalanine or tryptophan. The D gene is left open where the match is weak. A clone size is listed for some rows: how often the clone was seen (once, few, many), or a class if it is expanded.

>TRBV6-6|TRBJ1-2|few|.
CASSYQLRRADYGYTF
TGTGCCAGCAGTTATCAGCTCCGCCGGGCGGACTATGGCTACACCTTC
>TRBV6-5|TRBJ2-5|.|TRBD1
CASSWGGTGGETQYF
TGTGCCAGCAGTTGGGGAGGGACAGGGGGAGAGACCCAGTACTTC
>TRBV12-3/TRBV12-4|TRBJ2-3|.|.
CASSSPGTVGTDTQYF
TGTGCCAGCAGTTCCCCCGGAACGGTGGGGACAGATACGCAGTATTTT
>TRBV28|TRBJ2-5|.|.
CASRGLASYNEQYF
TGTGCCAGCAGAGGGCTAGCATCCTACAATGAGCAGTACTTC
>TRBV27|TRBJ2-1|few|.
CISGGLSGANEQFF
TGCATATCGGGGGGCCTAAGCGGGGCCAATGAGCAGTTCTTC
>TRBV2|TRBJ2-1|.|.
CASNNQGKEAFF
TGTGCCAGCAATAACCAGGGGAAGGAAGCGTTCTTC
>TRBV6-2/TRBV6-3|TRBJ2-1|.|.
CASSYLRPTSYNEQFF
TGTGCCAGCAGTTACCTACGCCCAACCTCCTACAATGAGCAGTTCTTC
>TRBV5-1|TRBJ2-2|.|.
CASSSGYTGELFF
TGCGCCAGCAGTAGCGGATACACCGGGGAGCTGTTTTTT
>TRBV5-1|TRBJ2-7|.|TRBD1
CASSLPSGRGTRLTYEQYF
TGCGCCAGCAGCCTCCCAAGTGGCAGGGGGACCCGCCTTACCTACGAGCAGTACTTC
>TRBV7-3|TRBJ2-1|.|.
CASSLSPWGGQFF
TGTGCCAGCAGCTTATCCCCCTGGGGTGGGCAGTTCTTC
>TRBV20-1|TRBJ1-2|.|TRBD1
CSARVGDRVSYGYTF
TGCAGTGCTAGGGTGGGGGACAGGGTCAGCTATGGCTACACCTTC
>TRBV7-3|TRBJ2-5|.|TRBD2
CASSEAGGRVETQYF
TGTGCCAGCAGCGAAGCGGGGGGGCGGGTAGAGACCCAGTACTTC
>TRBV3-1|TRBJ2-7|.|.
CASSDNPTTGYYEQYF
TGTGCCAGCAGCGACAACCCCACGACGGGGTACTACGAGCAGTACTTC
>TRBV4-2|TRBJ2-7|few|TRBD2
CASSQERGHYEQYF
TGTGCCAGCAGCCAGGAGCGGGGGCACTACGAGCAGTACTTC
>TRBV6-5|TRBJ2-3|many|TRBD1
CASSYGTGGTDTQYF
TGTGCCAGCAGTTACGGGACAGGGGGCACAGATACGCAGTATTTT
>TRBV7-2|TRBJ1-5|.|.
CASSLDRVLGQPQHF
TGTGCCAGCAGCTTAGACAGGGTATTGGGTCAGCCCCAGCATTTT
>TRBV27|TRBJ2-5|many|.
CASSVRYQETQYF
TGTGCCAGCAGTGTCCGGTACCAAGAGACCCAGTACTTC
>TRBV20-1|TRBJ2-5|.|.
CSASRTVGETQYF
TGCAGTGCCTCAAGGACAGTTGGGGAGACCCAGTACTTC
>TRBV2|TRBJ2-5|.|TRBD1
CASSVYRDRQETQYF
TGTGCCAGCAGCGTTTACAGGGACAGACAAGAGACCCAGTACTTC
>TRBV5-5|TRBJ2-1|.|TRBD2
CASSRASGGDEQFF
TGTGCCAGCAGCAGGGCTAGCGGGGGCGATGAGCAGTTCTTC
>TRBV27|TRBJ1-1|.|.
CASSQRNTEAFF
TGTGCCAGCAGTCAGAGGAACACTGAAGCTTTCTTT
>TRBV19|TRBJ2-5|few|TRBD2
CASTSAGTSGQETQYF
TGTGCCAGTACCTCTGCCGGGACTAGCGGGCAAGAGACCCAGTACTTC
>TRBV20-1|TRBJ2-3|.|.
CSAPPPRGTSTDTQYF
TGCAGTGCTCCCCCGCCCAGGGGGACTAGCACAGATACGCAGTATTTT
>TRBV7-9|TRBJ1-2|.|.
CASSSKYRNGYTF
TGTGCCAGCAGCTCGAAGTATCGAAATGGCTACACCTTC
>TRBV6-2/TRBV6-3|TRBJ2-3|.|.
CASNPKDTQYF
TGTGCCAGCAACCCGAAAGATACGCAGTATTTT
>TRBV20-1|TRBJ2-5|many|.
CSARKETQYF
TGCAGTGCTAGGAAAGAGACCCAGTACTTC
>TRBV20-1|TRBJ2-5|few|.
CSARSLQGYIQETQYF
TGCAGTGCTAGATCCCTCCAGGGGTATATCCAAGAGACCCAGTACTTC
>TRBV10-2|TRBJ2-3|.|.
CASQAGNTQYF
TGCGCCAGCCAGGCCGGGAATACGCAGTATTTT
>TRBV6-2/TRBV6-3|TRBJ1-2|.|TRBD1
CASSRRAGGLHSDGYTF
TGTGCCAGCAGTCGAAGAGCAGGGGGGCTCCACTCCGATGGCTACACCTTC
>TRBV7-2|TRBJ1-2|.|.
CATIGNYGYTF
TGTGCCACGATCGGTAACTATGGCTACACCTTC
>TRBV7-9|TRBJ2-6|.|TRBD1
CASSYGQGLSGANVLTF
TGTGCCAGCAGCTACGGACAGGGCCTCTCTGGGGCCAACGTCCTGACTTTC
>TRBV3-1|TRBJ2-3|.|TRBD2
CASSHRLAGGVVDTQYF
TGTGCCAGCAGCCACCGACTAGCGGGGGGCGTAGTAGATACGCAGTATTTT
>TRBV7-2|TRBJ1-4|.|.
CASSTYNEKLFF
TGTGCCAGCAGCACCTATAATGAAAAACTGTTTTTT
>TRBV29-1|TRBJ2-1|few|.
CSVEGWGNEQFF
TGCAGCGTCGAAGGGTGGGGAAATGAGCAGTTCTTC
>TRBV20-1|TRBJ1-2|many|.
CSARGDYGYTF
TGCAGTGCTAGAGGCGACTATGGCTACACCTTC
>TRBV10-3|TRBJ2-7|.|TRBD1
CAISGRDRSAYEQYF
TGTGCCATCAGTGGCCGGGACAGATCGGCCTACGAGCAGTACTTC
>TRBV4-3|TRBJ1-6|.|TRBD1
CASSPGQGKGSYNSPLHF
TGCGCCAGCAGCCCGGGACAGGGCAAGGGCTCCTATAATTCACCCCTCCACTTT
>TRBV29-1|TRBJ2-5|.|TRBD2
CSVVTSGSQETQYF
TGCAGCGTTGTGACTAGCGGGAGCCAAGAGACCCAGTACTTC
>TRBV20-1|TRBJ2-3|.|TRBD1
CGADEGQVTDTQYF
TGCGGTGCTGATGAGGGACAGGTCACAGATACGCAGTATTTT
>TRBV20-1|TRBJ2-7|few|TRBD1
CSAEGRGTGEQYF
TGCAGTGCTGAAGGACGGGGGACAGGCGAGCAGTACTTC
>TRBV10-3|TRBJ2-6|.|.
CAISPWGGSGANVLTF
TGTGCCATCTCTCCTTGGGGCGGGTCTGGGGCCAACGTCCTGACTTTC
>TRBV29-1|TRBJ2-7|many|TRBD1
CSAGTGNSYEQYF
TGCAGCGCTGGGACAGGGAATTCCTACGAGCAGTACTTC
>TRBV6-2/TRBV6-3|TRBJ2-5|.|TRBD2
CASSYLSGEYETQYF
TGTGCCAGCAGTTACCTTAGCGGGGAGTATGAGACCCAGTACTTC
>TRBV7-9|TRBJ2-5|.|TRBD2
CASRSSGGGNEQYF
TGTGCCAGCAGAAGTAGCGGGGGGGGCAATGAGCAGTACTTC